Listed below are T cell receptor beta chains from one sample, sequenced in a study of cytomegalovirus exposure and HLA in healthy donors. Assay used: immunoSEQ multiplex PCR; TCRdb lists only in-frame clones, some missing. The sample includes about 130,000 clones, about 66% of them seen just once. Material for sequencing was PBMCs. The receptors originated from a human donor in good health. Each CDR3 is given with its conserved first and last residue. The D gene is left open where the match is weak. Expanded clones get a size class; other rows say once, few or many, or leave the size out.

v_gene: TRBV19; abundance: NA; j_gene: TRBJ2-2; d_gene: TRBD2; CDR3nt: TGTGCCAGTAGTATCAGACTAGCGGGAGGCGGGGGGGAGCTGTTTTTT; CDR3aa: CASSIRLAGGGGELFF
v_gene: TRBV28; abundance: few; j_gene: TRBJ2-5; d_gene: TRBD2; CDR3nt: TGTGCCAGCCGGGAGGCAGGAGACCAAGAGACCCAGTACTTC; CDR3aa: CASREAGDQETQYF
v_gene: TRBV2; abundance: NA; j_gene: TRBJ2-3; d_gene: NA; CDR3nt: TGTGCCGCTAGCGTATCTAGCACAGATACGCAGTATTTT; CDR3aa: CAASVSSTDTQYF
v_gene: TRBV11-2; abundance: NA; j_gene: TRBJ2-3; d_gene: NA; CDR3nt: TGTGCCAGCAGGCCCGGCGGAGGGGCGGATAGGACAGATACGCAGTATTTT; CDR3aa: CASRPGGGADRTDTQYF
v_gene: TRBV5-5; abundance: NA; j_gene: TRBJ2-5; d_gene: NA; CDR3nt: TGTGCCAGCAGCCCCGAGGGGGAAGAGACCCAGTACTTC; CDR3aa: CASSPEGEETQYF
v_gene: TRBV5-5; abundance: NA; j_gene: TRBJ1-2; d_gene: TRBD1; CDR3nt: TGTGCCAGCAGCTTAATGGGGACAGGAAACTATGGCTACACCTTC; CDR3aa: CASSLMGTGNYGYTF
v_gene: TRBV19; abundance: NA; j_gene: TRBJ1-5; d_gene: NA; CDR3nt: TGTGCCAGTAGTAGCTGGCAGGGGATGGGCAATCAGCCCCAGCATTTT; CDR3aa: CASSSWQGMGNQPQHF
v_gene: TRBV5-4; abundance: NA; j_gene: TRBJ2-7; d_gene: TRBD2; CDR3nt: TGTGCCAGCAGCTTGGGGGGGACTAGCGGGACTTACGAGCAGTACTTC; CDR3aa: CASSLGGTSGTYEQYF
v_gene: TRBV10-3; abundance: NA; j_gene: TRBJ1-1; d_gene: NA; CDR3nt: TGTGCCATCAGGAACAGGGAAGTGAACACTGAAGCTTTCTTT; CDR3aa: CAIRNREVNTEAFF
v_gene: TRBV5-4; abundance: NA; j_gene: TRBJ2-5; d_gene: NA; CDR3nt: TGTGCCAGCAGCAGGACCGGAGGGGAGACCCAGTACTTC; CDR3aa: CASSRTGGETQYF
v_gene: TRBV6-5; abundance: NA; j_gene: TRBJ2-5; d_gene: TRBD1; CDR3nt: TGTGCCAGCAGTAACACAGGGGGCCCAGAGACCCAGTACTTC; CDR3aa: CASSNTGGPETQYF
v_gene: TRBV7-9; abundance: NA; j_gene: TRBJ2-4; d_gene: NA; CDR3nt: TGTGCCAGCAGCCGGACAGACCTCGCAGTCAAAAACATTCAGTACTTC; CDR3aa: CASSRTDLAVKNIQYF